This entry lists 10 T cell receptor beta chains sequenced from one sample in a study of cytomegalovirus exposure and HLA in healthy donors. The PCR employed 60 Vbeta primers together with 13 Jbeta primers. Using immunoSEQ multiplex PCR, the repertoire was profiled, and TCRdb retains in-frame clones only, with some absent. The sample yields 150,000 to 200,000 clones, 77% seen once. Sequencing was done on a sample of PBMCs. The receptors here all came from a woman between 25 and 40 years old in good health and CMV-seronegative.

The chain joins TRBV6-5 to TRBJ1-4; D may be TRBD1 (5 bases). V shed 1 base and J shed 7 bases, with 13 bases lying between them. Germline assignment: CDR1 MNHEY and CDR2 SVGAGI. The CDR3 has 15 amino acids. CDR3 sequence: CASSYLEQASEKLFF. Written as DNA, the CDR3 is TGTGCCAGCAGTTACTTAGAACAGGCTAGTGAAAAACTGTTTTTT.

The chain joins TRBV10-3 to TRBJ1-4; tentatively, D is TRBD1 (5 bases). Germline assignment: CDR1 ENHRY and CDR2 SYGVKD. The CDR3 has 14 amino acids. Trimming took off 4 bases at V and 6 bases at J, with 12 bases between the two ends. CDR3 in DNA: TGTGCCATCAGTGGGTCAAGGGGTGATGAAAAACTGTTTTTT. It codes for CAISGSRGDEKLFF.

The chain links TRBV7-9 to TRBJ1-5, with 7 bases matching TRBD1. The V and J ends lost 1 base and 9 bases, in that order; junction bases with no gene match: 6. The CDR3 has 14 amino acids. Per the germline V gene, CDR1 is SEHNR and CDR2 is FQNEAQ (reference sequence). The CDR3 DNA follows: TGTGCCAGCAGCTTAGAACAGGGGCAGGGGCCCCAGCATTTT. As protein: CASSLEQGQGPQHF.

The chain combines TRBV6-6 with TRBJ1-4; 8 bases match TRBD1. The CDR3 is 14 amino acids. After removal of 4 bases from V and 10 bases from J, the junction contained 8 bases not matched to a gene. The germline V gene has CDR1 MNHNY and CDR2 SVGAGI (reference sequence). The CDR3 DNA follows: TGTGCCAGCAGTTTGGACAGGGATGAGGGAAAACTGTTTTTT. Residues: CASSLDRDEGKLFF.

The chain recombines TRBV5-1 with TRBJ1-1, with unresolved D. The V gene's germline CDR1 is SGHRS and CDR2 YFSETQ. CDR3 length: 15 amino acids. Deletions cut 0 bases from V and 1 base from J, with 10 bases between. DNA of the CDR3: TGCGCCAGCAGCTTGGTTGGCACCCAGAACACTGAAGCTTTCTTT. It is translated as CASSLVGTQNTEAFF.

This clone came up a few times. The J gene is TRBJ2-1, the V gene TRBV7-2, with 12 bases lining up with TRBD2. In germline, CDR1 is SGHTA, CDR2 FQGNSA. The CDR3 spans 16 residues. Trimming took 4 bases from V and 8 from J; bases not matched to a gene: 9. This CDR3 is CASSSRTSGGRYEQFF. CDR3 nucleotides: TGTGCCAGCAGCTCCCGAACTAGCGGGGGGCGGTATGAGCAGTTCTTC.

This clone showed up just once. The rearrangement links TRBV9 to TRBJ2-2; 7 bases align to TRBD1. Per the germline V gene, CDR1 is SGDLS and CDR2 is YYNGEE. This CDR3 is 20 amino acids long. Losses at the gene ends were 4 bases for V and 4 bases for J; bases not matched to a gene: 22. The CDR3 protein is CASSPRPPRTGNWGTGELFF. DNA of the CDR3: TGTGCCAGCAGCCCCAGGCCCCCGAGGACAGGAAATTGGGGCACCGGGGAGCTGTTTTTT.

V gene TRBV19 combines with J gene TRBJ2-1; no clear D gene. CDR1 LNHDA and CDR2 SQIVND come from the germline V gene (reference sequence). The CDR3 runs 15 residues. The V gene lost 5 bases and the J gene lost 1 base, with 12 bases spanning the gap. CDR3 bases: TGTGCCAGTAGTCGAGGAGAAACTTCCTACAATGAGCAGTTCTTC. As protein: CASSRGETSYNEQFF.

This clone was counted a single time. This chain connects TRBV6-5 to TRBJ2-5; 7 nucleotides match TRBD1. This CDR3 has 14 residues. The V and J ends lost 6 bases and 0 bases, in that order; junction bases with no gene match: 4. Germline V gene lookup returns CDR1 MNHEY and CDR2 SVGAGI. In nucleotides, the CDR3 is TGTGCCAGCAGCCAGGGGGTAAACCAAGAGACCCAGTACTTC. Its translation is CASSQGVNQETQYF.

The chain recombines TRBV2 with TRBJ2-1; 11 bases align to TRBD2. V lost 7 bases to trimming and J lost 9 bases; unmatched junction nucleotides: 11. CDR1 is SNHLY and CDR2 is FYNNEI in the germline V gene. The CDR3 loop spans 15 amino acids. CDR3 nucleotide sequence: TGTGCCAGCATATCGGGGCTAGCGGGAGGAGGTGAGCAGTTCTTC. Protein: CASISGLAGGGEQFF.